The 21 T cell receptor beta chains below were found in one sample sequenced in a study of blood T cell repertoires in COVID-19. Some clones are missing from TCRdb's copy, which holds only in-frame ones; the method was immunoSEQ multiplex PCR. The profile shows fewer than 350,000 clones, 86% of them singletons. Sequencing was performed on peripheral blood. Receptors were obtained from a woman aged 25-40 years with COVID-19, enrolled during active disease.

V gene TRBV5-4 combines with J gene TRBJ2-7, with TRBD2 matching 9 bases. Germline assignment: CDR1 SGHNT and CDR2 YYREEE (reference sequence). With V trimmed by 7 bases and J by 2 bases, 13 bases remained unmatched. The CDR3 runs to 16 residues. The chain's CDR3 is CASGLLSGGTTYEQYF. As DNA, the CDR3 is TGTGCCAGCGGATTATTGAGCGGGGGGACTACCTACGAGCAGTACTTC.

This clone was observed a single time. The chain recombines TRBV12-3 or TRBV12-4 with TRBJ2-7; D is possibly TRBD1 (6 bases). Trimming took 5 bases from V and 4 from J, leaving 12 bases between them. CDR3 length: 13 residues. The CDR3 protein is CASSRQVGYEQYF. The DNA of the CDR3 is TGTGCCAGCAGTCGACAGGTCGGGTACGAGCAGTACTTC.

The chain couples TRBV3-1 (or the pseudogene TRBV3-2) to TRBJ2-7; D is perhaps TRBD1 (5 bases). This CDR3 comprises 16 residues. With 0 bases removed from V and 0 bases from J, the gap between germline ends came to 12 bases. Per germline, CDR1 LGHDT and CDR2 YNNKEL (reference sequence). The CDR3 here is CASSQDGAASSYEQYF. The CDR3 DNA follows: TGTGCCAGCAGCCAAGATGGGGCAGCGAGCTCCTACGAGCAGTACTTC.

This chain joins TRBV5-1 and TRBJ2-3; 10 bases map to TRBD1. This CDR3 comprises 18 residues. Germline CDR1 is SGHRS and CDR2 is YFSETQ. J was trimmed by 0 bases and V by 4 bases; bases with no gene match: 11. As DNA, the CDR3 is TGCGCCAGCAGCCTCAGGGACAGGGGATCCCTTAGCACAGATACGCAGTATTTT. Translated: CASSLRDRGSLSTDTQYF.

The chain uses TRBV4-2 and TRBJ2-5; D is perhaps TRBD2 (7 bases). This CDR3 region has 16 residues. V was clipped by 3 bases and J by 7 bases, with 21 bases between them. Per the germline V gene, CDR1 is LGHNA and CDR2 is YNFKEQ. CDR3: CASSHTWGGAMGTQYF. For the CDR3, the DNA is TGTGCCAGCAGCCACACCTGGGGGGGGGCGATGGGGACCCAGTACTTC.

In its sample, this clone was seen once. The chain couples TRBV5-1 to TRBJ1-5; 9 nucleotides line up with TRBD1. From germline, CDR1 is SGHRS and CDR2 YFSETQ. This CDR3 is 17 amino acids long. V was pared by 0 bases and J by 1 base, with 5 bases of the junction left unmatched. CDR3 coding DNA: TGCGCCAGCAGCTTGGGCTCGGGACAGGGAAGCAATCAGCCCCAGCATTTT. Its protein product is CASSLGSGQGSNQPQHF.

The V and J genes are TRBV29-1 and TRBJ1-2; TRBD1 agrees at 7 bases. Germline-derived CDR1 and CDR2 are SQVTM and ANQGSEA. V dropped 3 bases and J dropped 7; count of bases not matched to a gene: 5. The CDR3 length is 12 residues. The CDR3 DNA reads as TGCAGCGTTGATACAGGGGCGGTTGGCTACACCTTC. Its protein is CSVDTGAVGYTF.

The genes are TRBV29-1 and TRBJ2-3; a possible D gene is TRBD2 (6 bases). The CDR3 covers 13 residues. V was shortened by 5 bases and J by 4 bases, with 13 bases between the two germline ends. Germline assignment: CDR1 SQVTM and CDR2 ANQGSEA. The CDR3 region is CSVYGGGADTQYF. Here the CDR3 DNA reads TGCAGCGTTTACGGGGGAGGTGCAGATACGCAGTATTTT.

The chain has TRBV27 and TRBJ2-1, with D perhaps matching TRBD1 (5 bases). Looked up from germline, CDR1 is MNHEY and CDR2 is SMNVEV (reference sequence). This CDR3 region has 16 residues. Trimming took 6 bases from V and 0 from J, leaving 15 bases between them. CDR3: CASRTTAPVSYNEQFF. The CDR3 region has the DNA TGTGCCAGCAGAACGACAGCCCCAGTCTCCTACAATGAGCAGTTCTTC.

V usage is TRBV12-5 and J usage is TRBJ2-3; possibly TRBD2 for D (5 bases). CDR3 size: 15 residues. V lost 1 base and J 1 base, leaving 9 bases between the germline ends. CDR1 and CDR2 (germline): LGHNT, FRNRAP. The CDR3 loop reads CASGLAVGGTDTQYF. CDR3 bases: TGTGCTAGTGGTTTGGCAGTCGGGGGCACAGATACGCAGTATTTT.

The chain carries TRBV27 and TRBJ2-7; TRBD1 is a possible D gene (6 bases). The germline gives CDR1 MNHEY, CDR2 SMNVEV (reference sequence). V dropped 3 bases and J dropped 0 bases, with 15 bases sitting between them. The CDR3 has 16 amino acids. In DNA, the CDR3 is TGTGCCAGCAGTTTGACAGGCGCTGTCCCCTCCTACGAGCAGTACTTC. It specifies CASSLTGAVPSYEQYF.

This clone was seen a single time. One junction end disagrees with the germline gene, perhaps due to a read error. The chain is built from TRBV28 and TRBJ1-6; possible D gene TRBD1, 6 bases. This CDR3 has 11 residues. CDR1 is MDHEN and CDR2 is SYDVKM in the germline V gene. CDR3 sequence: CASSRDAGADF. Here the CDR3 DNA reads TGTGCCAGCAGTAGGGACGCGGGGGCCGACTTT.

This clone was detected a few times. J is TRBJ2-7 and V is TRBV7-8, with TRBD2 identical over 11 bases. This CDR3 has 18 amino acids. Germline CDR1 and CDR2: SGHVS and FQNEAQ. V was pared by 2 bases and J by 0 bases, with 9 bases of the junction left unmatched. CDR3 sequence: CASSLRTSGGPNSYEQYF. In DNA, the CDR3 is TGTGCCAGCAGCTTACGAACTAGCGGGGGTCCGAACTCCTACGAGCAGTACTTC.

V usage is TRBV14 and J usage is TRBJ2-1; D perhaps matches TRBD1 (6 bases). The CDR3 runs to 15 residues. Germline CDR1 SGHDN, CDR2 FVKESK. V was pared by 0 bases and J by 3 bases, with 9 bases between. CDR3 nucleotide sequence: TGTGCCAGCAGCCAAGATCGGGGACACTACAATGAGCAGTTCTTC. This sequence encodes CASSQDRGHYNEQFF.

The rearrangement links TRBV27 to TRBJ2-7; 7 bases fit TRBD1. Germline-derived CDR1 and CDR2 are MNHEY and SMNVEV (reference sequence). CDR3 length equals 15 residues. After removal of 8 bases from V and 3 bases from J, the junction contained 13 bases not matched to a gene. The CDR3 reads CASHSSRDRDYEQYF. CDR3 nucleotides: TGTGCCAGCCACAGCTCCCGGGACAGAGACTACGAGCAGTACTTC.

The rearrangement joins TRBV7-9 to TRBJ2-1; maybe TRBD2 (7 bases). The CDR3 loop spans 17 amino acids. Germline assignment: CDR1 SEHNR and CDR2 FQNEAQ (reference sequence). With 5 bases removed from V and 9 bases from J, the gap between germline ends came to 26 bases. The CDR3 DNA is TGTGCCAGCAGCCCCCTCCCCGGACAGCCACCGGGAGGTGAGCAGTTCTTC. Encoded protein: CASSPLPGQPPGGEQFF.

The chain employs TRBV7-9 and TRBJ2-2, with D hard to call. The CDR3 has 13 amino acids. Germline CDR1 is SEHNR and CDR2 is FQNEAQ (reference sequence). V lost 1 base to trimming and J lost 6 bases, with 6 bases between them. In DNA form, the CDR3 reads TGTGCCAGCAGCTTAGTCGCGCCCGGGGAGCTGTTTTTT. It yields the protein CASSLVAPGELFF.

This clone was seen only a few times. The chain carries TRBV14 and TRBJ2-3; D is unresolved. Germline CDR1 is SGHDN and CDR2 is FVKESK. The CDR3 spans 15 residues. The V and J ends lost 4 bases and 6 bases respectively, with 17 bases between them. This chain's CDR3 is CASSPARTFGDTQYF. In nucleotides, the CDR3 is TGTGCCAGCAGCCCTGCCCGTACTTTCGGGGATACGCAGTATTTT.

The chain employs TRBV2 and TRBJ2-6; D is uncertain. V was cut by 6 bases and J by 0 bases, with 15 bases left in between. The CDR3 covers 17 residues. Germline lookup yields CDR1 SNHLY and CDR2 FYNNEI. CDR3 protein: CASSPEAPRSGANVLTF. The DNA of the CDR3 is TGTGCCAGCAGCCCAGAGGCCCCACGCTCTGGGGCCAACGTCCTGACTTTC.

This chain links TRBV3-1 (or the pseudogene TRBV3-2) with TRBJ2-2; perhaps TRBD2 as D (7 bases). The germline V gene has CDR1 LGHDT and CDR2 YNNKEL (reference sequence). The V gene lost 3 bases and the J gene lost 6 bases, with 11 bases spanning the gap. There are 14 residues in the CDR3. The CDR3 coding sequence is TGTGCCAGCAGCCAGGGGGGGCCCCCCGGGGAGCTGTTTTTT. Translated, it gives CASSQGGPPGELFF.

The V call is TRBV18, the J call TRBJ1-4; no definite D call. This CDR3 is 16 amino acids long. Germline V gene data show CDR1 as KGHSH and CDR2 as LQKENI. The V end lost 3 bases, the J end lost 10 bases, and 21 bases lay between the germline ends. The CDR3 here is CASSPPPGIRAGKLFF. Written as DNA, the CDR3 is TGTGCCAGCTCACCCCCGCCGGGGATAAGGGCGGGAAAACTGTTTTTT.